Below are 17 T cell receptor beta chains sequenced from a single sample in a study of cytotoxic CD8 clonotypes in ibrutinib-treated CLL. Data came from immunoSEQ multiplex PCR; TCRdb stores just in-frame clones and leaves some out. The data show around 330,000 clones, over 55% seen once. This specimen consisted of PBMCs, obtained after 36 months of ibrutinib treatment. The receptors were sampled from a human donor with chronic lymphocytic leukemia.

The genes are TRBV6-1 and TRBJ2-3, with D tentatively TRBD2 (5 bases). The CDR3 runs to 12 residues. Trimming stripped 8 bases from V and 8 bases from J, with 14 bases between. The germline CDR1 and CDR2 sequences are MNHNS and SASEGT. CDR3: CASPSVGATQYF. The CDR3 nucleotides are TGTGCCAGCCCGTCTGTGGGAGCTACGCAGTATTTT.

The genes are TRBV29-1 and TRBJ2-7, with a tentative D call TRBD1 (6 bases). Germline lookup yields CDR1 SQVTM and CDR2 ANQGSEA. Trimming took off 5 bases at V and 4 bases at J, with 15 bases between the two ends. The CDR3 runs 13 residues. CDR3 in amino acids: CSVMGARGYEQYF. CDR3 DNA: TGCAGCGTTATGGGGGCGCGAGGATACGAGCAGTACTTC.

About this clone itself: The sample carries other DNA sequences with the same CDR3. The chain recombines TRBV2 with TRBJ2-1; no definite D call. Per the germline V gene, CDR1 is SNHLY and CDR2 is FYNNEI. The V end was cut by 5 bases, the J end by 1 base, with 3 bases between. The CDR3 runs 12 residues. Written as DNA, the CDR3 is TGTGCCAGCAGTCCTTCCTACAATGAGCAGTTCTTC. Residues: CASSPSYNEQFF.

The gene calls are TRBV29-1 and TRBJ2-5, with D tentatively TRBD1 (6 bases). The CDR3 extends over 11 amino acids. Germline-derived CDR1 and CDR2 are SQVTM and ANQGSEA. In nucleotides, the CDR3 is TGCAGTCACAGGGCGCAAGAGACCCAGTACTTC. It specifies CSHRAQETQYF.

The chain combines TRBV5-5 with TRBJ1-2; no firm D call. This CDR3 has 15 residues. Per the germline V gene, CDR1 is SGHKS and CDR2 is YYEKEE (reference sequence). V was clipped by 3 bases and J by 5 bases, with 17 bases between them. CDR3: CASSSALNDGYGYTF. The CDR3 nucleotides read TGTGCCAGCAGCTCAGCTCTCAATGATGGGTATGGCTACACCTTC. Combining the CDR3 with reference TRBV5-5 and TRBJ1-2 gives the whole variable domain DAGVTQSPTHLIKTRGQQVTLRCSPISGHKSVSWYQQVLGQGPQFIFQYYEKEERGRGNFPDRFSARQFPNYSSELNVNALLLGDSALYLCASSSALNDGYGYTFGSGTRLTVV.

This chain's CDR3 is CASSQRPVGTGGNTEAFF. The DNA for the CDR3 is TGCGCCAGCAGCCAAAGGCCTGTCGGGACAGGAGGAAACACTGAAGCTTTCTTT. V is TRBV4-1 and J is TRBJ1-1, with 8 bases that match TRBD1. Germline V CDR1 and CDR2: MGHRA, YSYEKL. J was trimmed by 2 bases and V by 2 bases; bases with no gene match: 13. This CDR3 has 18 amino acids.

J is TRBJ2-7 and V is TRBV4-1, with D perhaps matching TRBD1 (5 bases). The V gene lost 1 base and the J gene lost 6 bases, with 16 bases spanning the gap. Germline lookup yields CDR1 MGHRA and CDR2 YSYEKL. The CDR3 has 15 residues. The CDR3 sequence is CASSQGLPGQGEQYF. CDR3 DNA sequence: TGCGCCAGCAGCCAAGGGCTTCCAGGGCAGGGCGAGCAGTACTTC.

There are a few counts of this clone. This chain uses TRBV28 with TRBJ1-2; the D gene is possibly TRBD1 (5 bases). The CDR3 is 12 amino acids. Germline V gives CDR1 MDHEN, CDR2 SYDVKM. V lost 5 bases and J 5 bases, leaving 9 bases between the germline ends. The CDR3 loop is CASSAQAYGYTF. As DNA, the CDR3 is TGTGCCAGCAGTGCACAGGCTTATGGCTACACCTTC.

The chain has TRBV4-1 and TRBJ2-1; D might be TRBD2 (6 bases). The CDR3 runs 18 residues. V lost 0 bases and J lost 7, with 22 bases in between. Germline-derived CDR1 and CDR2 are MGHRA and YSYEKL. This chain's CDR3 is CASSQDRAGWGTGNEQFF. As DNA, the CDR3 is TGCGCCAGCAGCCAAGATAGGGCGGGATGGGGAACTGGTAATGAGCAGTTCTTC.

This chain links TRBV7-8 with TRBJ2-2; TRBD2 agrees at 15 bases. Germline CDR1 and CDR2: SGHVS and FQNEAQ. The CDR3 is made up of 19 amino acids. V gave up 5 bases and J gave up 2 bases; unmatched junction bases: 9. The CDR3 DNA follows: TGTGCCAGCAGCCCAGGACTAGCGGGAGGGCCTAGAAACACCGGGGAGCTGTTTTTT. Its translation: CASSPGLAGGPRNTGELFF.

The V and J genes are TRBV29-1 and TRBJ2-7, with 8 bases lining up with TRBD1. Germline values: CDR1 SQVTM, CDR2 ANQGSEA. The CDR3 covers 12 residues. The junction had 3 bases not matched to a gene; V was cut back by 5 bases and J by 3 bases. The CDR3 DNA reads as TGCAGCGTTAGGACAGGGAACTACGAGCAGTACTTC. This encodes CSVRTGNYEQYF.

This clone was counted only a few times. The chain carries TRBV15 and TRBJ1-2, with TRBD1 matching 7 bases. The germline gives CDR1 LNHNV, CDR2 YYDKDF (reference sequence). After removal of 3 bases from V and 6 bases from J, the junction contained 4 bases not matched to a gene. The CDR3 is 13 residues long. For the CDR3, the DNA is TGTGCCACCAGCAGTAGACAGGGTGATGGCTACACCTTC. Amino acids: CATSSRQGDGYTF.

The chain couples TRBV7-8 to TRBJ2-7; a weak D match, TRBD2 (6 bases). V was clipped by 5 bases and J by 3 bases, with 14 bases between them. Germline loops: CDR1 SGHVS, CDR2 FQNEAQ. The CDR3 has 14 amino acids. The DNA of the CDR3 is TGTGCCAGCAGCCCCATGGAGGGTATCTACGAGCAGTACTTC. Encoded protein: CASSPMEGIYEQYF.

This clone is a singleton in its sample. The chain joins TRBV28 to TRBJ2-3, with TRBD1 as a possible D gene (7 bases). CDR3 length: 15 amino acids. Germline values: CDR1 MDHEN, CDR2 SYDVKM. Trimming removed 10 bases at V and 2 bases at J, with 19 bases between. The CDR3 protein is CATRGAGQHTDTQYF. In nucleotides, the CDR3 is TGTGCCACCCGAGGGGCGGGACAGCACACAGATACGCAGTATTTT.

The chain recombines TRBV11-2 with TRBJ1-1; D not resolved. The V and J ends lost 3 bases and 3 bases respectively, with 8 bases between them. The CDR3 totals 13 residues. Germline CDR1 reads SGHAT; CDR2 reads FQNNGV. The CDR3 reads CASSFGVDTEAFF. Written as DNA, the CDR3 is TGTGCCAGCAGCTTCGGGGTGGACACTGAAGCTTTCTTT.

The CDR3 sequence is CASSIGQGRGTQYF. The CDR3 DNA follows: TGTGCCAGTAGTATCGGACAGGGACGGGGGACCCAGTACTTC. The rearrangement joins TRBV19 to TRBJ2-5, with 8 bases identical to TRBD1. The CDR3 length is 14 residues. Germline values: CDR1 LNHDA, CDR2 SQIVND (reference sequence). The V gene end was trimmed by 3 bases and the J gene end by 7 bases; junction bases not matched to a gene: 7.

The rearrangement links TRBV5-1 to TRBJ2-1; perhaps TRBD1 as D (5 bases). Looked up from germline, CDR1 is SGHRS and CDR2 is YFSETQ. The CDR3 has 14 amino acids. The germline V and J ends were trimmed by 2 bases and 8 bases, with 14 bases remaining between them. In nucleotides, the CDR3 is TGCGCCAGCAGCTTCAGTCAGGGTGACGATGAGCAGTTCTTC. Its protein is CASSFSQGDDEQFF.